The 15 T cell receptor beta chains in this list originate from one sample, sequenced in a study of CD8 T cells in Susac syndrome. RNA totalling about 0.5 to 1 ug underwent reverse transcription with random hexamers. TCRdb reprocessed the immunoSEQ multiplex PCR reads with MiXCR, giving one entry per CDR3 protein. The repertoire holds 100,000 to 150,000 distinct CDR3 sequences, with around 94% as singletons. Material: CD8+ T cells from PBMCs. The receptors were sampled from a human donor with Susac syndrome.

The chain couples TRBV18 to TRBJ2-7; D gene unclear. From germline, CDR1 is KGHSH and CDR2 LQKENI. CDR3 length: 13 residues. V dropped 0 bases and J dropped 5 bases, with 8 bases sitting between them. The CDR3 loop is CASSPPWVNEQYF. As DNA, the CDR3 is TGTGCCAGCTCACCACCGTGGGTGAACGAGCAGTACTTC. Based on the CDR3 plus reference TRBV18 and TRBJ2-7, the full variable domain is NAGVMQNPRHLVRRRGQEARLRCSPMKGHSHVYWYRQLPEEGLKFMVYLQKENIIDESGMPKERFSAEFPKEGPSILRIQQVVRGDSAAYFCASSPPWVNEQYFGPGTRLTVT.

About this clonotype: The conserved closing phenylalanine or tryptophan is absent in this CDR3, likely reflecting a read error. Because the CDR3's place on the DNA is in doubt, the DNA is left out and the CDR3 is given as listed by TCRdb. The CDR3 region is CASSKVPGEIGELFS. The J gene is TRBJ2-2, the V gene TRBV21-1; the table's D call, TRBD1, was not checked against the DNA. TRBV21-1 is labeled a pseudogene. Counting both end residues, the CDR3 totals 15 amino acids.

This clonotype was found once. V is TRBV6-5 and J is TRBJ1-4; tentative D call: TRBD1 (5 bases). Trimming shortened V by 2 bases and J by 8 bases, and 9 bases separated the two germline ends. This CDR3 contains 13 residues. The germline gives CDR1 MNHEY, CDR2 SVGAGI. CDR3 bases: TGTGCCAGCAGTTACGGGCGGGGGGAAAAACTGTTTTTT. Encoded protein: CASSYGRGEKLFF.

J is TRBJ2-1 and V is TRBV4-2; D not certain. Looked up from germline, CDR1 is LGHNA and CDR2 is YNFKEQ. The CDR3 covers 16 residues. Trimming removed 0 bases at V and 0 bases at J, with 9 bases between. CDR3 residues: CASSQELYFSYNEQFF. CDR3 nucleotide sequence: TGTGCCAGCAGCCAAGAACTCTACTTCTCCTACAATGAGCAGTTCTTC.

The chain is built from TRBV15 and TRBJ2-3; D is perhaps TRBD2 (5 bases). The CDR3 covers 15 residues. Trimming cost V 2 bases and J 4 bases, with 13 bases left between them. The germline V gene has CDR1 LNHNV and CDR2 YYDKDF (reference sequence). CDR3 protein: CATSRILADPDTQYF. The DNA for the CDR3 is TGTGCCACCAGCAGAATTCTAGCAGATCCAGATACGCAGTATTTT.

CDR3 coding DNA: TGCAGTGCTAGAGTGGTAATAGCGGGAGGGCCTGGGGTAGAGACCCAGTACTTC. This gives the protein CSARVVIAGGPGVETQYF. The V gene is TRBV20-1, the J gene TRBJ2-5; 11 positions match TRBD2. The CDR3 has 18 amino acids. The trim removed 1 base at V and 4 bases at J, leaving 14 bases unmatched. From germline, CDR1 is DFQATT and CDR2 SNEGSKA (reference sequence).

The V gene is TRBV12-3 or TRBV12-4, the J gene TRBJ2-7; 8 bases are shared with TRBD1. The V gene end was trimmed by 6 bases and the J gene end by 5 bases; junction bases not matched to a gene: 6. The CDR3 spans 13 residues. Here the CDR3 DNA reads TGTGCCAGCAGCCTCGGACAGGGCCACGAGCAGTACTTC. It is translated as CASSLGQGHEQYF.

Remarks on this clonotype: One junction end does not reproduce the germline sequence, and a read error may be involved. The V and J genes are TRBV11-2 and TRBJ2-7; 9 bases map to TRBD2. Germline-derived CDR1 and CDR2 are SGHAT and FQNNGV. The CDR3 has 15 residues. CDR3 amino acids: CASSLVSGRRYEQYF. The CDR3 DNA sequence: TGTGCCAGCAGTTTAGTTAGCGGGAGAAGGTACGAGCAGTACTTC.

The sample holds one count of this clonotype. The V and J genes are TRBV9 and TRBJ1-2; 10 nucleotides agree with TRBD1. This CDR3 contains 15 residues. Trimming took 4 bases from V and 5 from J; bases not matched to a gene: 8. The V gene's germline CDR1 is SGDLS and CDR2 YYNGEE. In nucleotides, the CDR3 is TGTGCCAGCAGCAACTCCGGGACAGGGGTTTATGGCTACACCTTC. This gives the protein CASSNSGTGVYGYTF.

This chain uses TRBV11-2 with TRBJ2-5; TRBD1 or TRBD2 may be the D gene (7 bases each). In germline, CDR1 is SGHAT, CDR2 FQNNGV. The V gene lost 1 base and the J gene lost 7 bases, with 16 bases spanning the gap. The length of the CDR3 is 15 residues. The CDR3 DNA sequence: TGTGCCAGCAGCTTAGGGCCAGCAGGGGGGGGGACCCAGTACTTC. Residues: CASSLGPAGGGTQYF. The full variable domain, its missing parts supplied by reference TRBV11-2 and TRBJ2-5, is EAGVAQSPRYKIIEKRQSVAFWCNPISGHATLYWYQQILGQGPKLLIQFQNNGVVDDSQLPKDRFSAERLKGVDSTLKIQPAKLEDSAVYLCASSLGPAGGGTQYFGPGTRLLVL.

The chain uses TRBV20-1 and TRBJ2-7; 7 bases align to TRBD2. The CDR3 sequence is 16 residues long. V was pared by 6 bases and J by 0 bases, with 14 bases of the junction left unmatched. Germline assignment: CDR1 DFQATT and CDR2 SNEGSKA (reference sequence). In nucleotides, the CDR3 is TGCAGTGCCGAAGGGAGGGGATCCCTCTCCTCCTACGAGCAGTACTTC. As protein: CSAEGRGSLSSYEQYF.

This clonotype was seen only once. This chain joins TRBV20-1 and TRBJ2-3; possibly TRBD1 or TRBD2 for D (7 bases each). The CDR3 is 15 residues long. V lost 6 bases, J lost 2 bases, and 18 bases lay in between. Germline V gene lookup returns CDR1 DFQATT and CDR2 SNEGSKA (reference sequence). DNA for the CDR3: TGCAGTGCCACACAGGGGAGGGGAGACACAGATACGCAGTATTTT. It codes for CSATQGRGDTDTQYF.

This chain joins TRBV2 and TRBJ1-3; D unresolved. Germline lookup yields CDR1 SNHLY and CDR2 FYNNEI. The V gene lost 6 bases and the J gene lost 4 bases, with 16 bases spanning the gap. This CDR3 region has 15 residues. The CDR3 coding sequence is TGTGCCAGCAGAGCCCTGACGGGCTCAGGAAACACCATATATTTT. It specifies CASRALTGSGNTIYF.

The chain combines TRBV5-4 with TRBJ2-5, with TRBD2 as a possible D gene (6 bases). CDR3 length equals 15 residues. Germline CDR1 and CDR2: SGHNT and YYREEE (reference sequence). Trimming removed 1 base from V and 2 bases from J, with 12 bases in between. The CDR3 DNA reads as TGTGCCAGCAGCTTGCAGAATGGGGGGCAAGAGACCCAGTACTTC. Encoded protein: CASSLQNGGQETQYF. Variable domain in full (rest from reference TRBV5-4 and TRBJ2-5): ETGVTQSPTHLIKTRGQQVTLRCSSQSGHNTVSWYQQALGQGPQFIFQYYREEENGRGNFPPRFSGLQFPNYSSELNVNALELDDSALYLCASSLQNGGQETQYFGPGTRLLVL.

The rearrangement uses TRBV10-3 and TRBJ2-5, with 8 bases lining up with TRBD2. Germline trimming cut 4 bases from V and 2 bases from J; bases unmatched to any gene: 6. Germline assignment: CDR1 ENHRY and CDR2 SYGVKD. This CDR3 is 15 amino acids long. The CDR3 loop is CAISASGGPQETQYF. The CDR3 nucleotides are TGTGCCATCAGTGCGAGCGGGGGCCCACAAGAGACCCAGTACTTC.